One and the same sample provided the 3 T cell receptor beta chains below, sequenced in a study of naive and memory T cell subsets. Ligated cDNA underwent four rounds of PCR with nested alpha and beta constant region primers and SP2. TCRdb re-derived calls from the UMI-ligation and nested PCR reads in MiXCR, one entry per CDR3 protein. Seen here are 25,000 to 30,000 distinct CDR3 sequences, 5.2% observed once, and the top ten hold approximately 8%. TCR cDNA received a 3' ligated oligonucleotide that carried a UMI. The sample was blood. The source is an adult in good health.

The chain uses TRBV7-2 and TRBJ1-5; D gene ambiguous. In germline, CDR1 is SGHTA, CDR2 FQGNSA. The CDR3 loop spans 14 amino acids. V was shortened by 5 bases and J by 2 bases, with 10 bases between the two germline ends. The CDR3 DNA follows: TGTGCCAGCAGCCCGACTTATGGCAATCAGCCCCAGCATTTT. This codes for CASSPTYGNQPQHF.

This clonotype was seen at least ten times. The chain recombines TRBV28 with TRBJ2-2; no firm D call. CDR3 length: 17 residues. Trimming left V 4 bases short and J 4 bases short, with 19 bases between. Germline CDR1 MDHEN, CDR2 SYDVKM. The CDR3 DNA reads as TGTGCCAGCAGTTCCTCGACACCGTCCGGTGGCACCGGGGAGCTGTTTTTT. Encoded protein: CASSSSTPSGGTGELFF.

This clonotype came up many times. This chain joins TRBV29-1 and TRBJ1-2; perhaps TRBD1 as D (5 bases). The CDR3 length is 12 residues. V lost 6 bases, J lost 4 bases, and 12 bases lay in between. Germline CDR1 SQVTM, CDR2 ANQGSEA. CDR3 nucleotides: TGCAGCGTAGAGACGGGGGGCTATGGCTACACCTTC. It yields the protein CSVETGGYGYTF.